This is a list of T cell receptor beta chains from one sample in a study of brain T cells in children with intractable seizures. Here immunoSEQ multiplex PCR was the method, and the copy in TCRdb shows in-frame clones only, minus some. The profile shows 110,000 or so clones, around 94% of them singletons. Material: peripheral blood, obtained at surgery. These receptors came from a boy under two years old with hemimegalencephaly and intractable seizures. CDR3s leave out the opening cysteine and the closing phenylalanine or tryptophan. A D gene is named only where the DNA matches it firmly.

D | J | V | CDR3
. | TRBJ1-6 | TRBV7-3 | ASSLTGYNSPLH
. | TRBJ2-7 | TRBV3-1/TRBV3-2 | ASSQGTSALEQY
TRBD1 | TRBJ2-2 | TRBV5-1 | ASSLGDRDTGELF
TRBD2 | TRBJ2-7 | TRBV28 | ASRPSGFYEQY
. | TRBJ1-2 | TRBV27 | ASSRRDLVVGGYGYT
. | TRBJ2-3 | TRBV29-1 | SVHTRDQGDTQY
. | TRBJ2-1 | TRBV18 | ASSPPGQNEQF
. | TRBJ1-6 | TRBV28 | ASSFGYNSPLH
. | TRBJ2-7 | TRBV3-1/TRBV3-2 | ASSRLTTSYEQY
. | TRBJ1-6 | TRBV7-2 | ASSLDSSYNSPLH
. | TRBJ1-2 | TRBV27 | ASSPNRAGRGYT
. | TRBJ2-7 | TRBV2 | ASGEWGPSYEQY
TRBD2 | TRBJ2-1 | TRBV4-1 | ASSQDPGGLAVNEQF